The 15 T cell receptor beta chains presented below share a single source sample, sequenced in a study of T-cell memory formation after mild COVID-19. TCRdb re-derived calls from the 5' RACE reads in MiXCR, one entry per CDR3 protein. The data show about 190,000 distinct CDR3 sequences, around 20% seen once. The sequenced sample was PBMCs or a T cell subset sorted from them (not recorded which). The receptors derive from an adult woman who had mild COVID-19 (a few samples of this study predate the infection). Cell type and time point are not known.

This chain connects TRBV20-1 to TRBJ1-1, with a tentative D call TRBD1 (5 bases). Trimming took 4 bases from V and 1 from J, leaving 10 bases between them. Germline V lookup: CDR1 DFQATT, CDR2 SNEGSKA (reference sequence). The CDR3 length is 13 residues. The CDR3 reads CSANAGTNTEAFF. In nucleotides, the CDR3 is TGCAGTGCTAATGCCGGGACGAACACTGAAGCTTTCTTT.

V gene TRBV9 combines with J gene TRBJ2-6; D assignment may be TRBD1 or TRBD2 (5 bases each). The CDR3 sequence is 20 residues long. Germline CDR1 is SGDLS and CDR2 is YYNGEE. The V and J ends lost 0 bases and 0 bases respectively, with 19 bases between them. The CDR3 sequence: CASSVARGLTGISGANVLTF. CDR3 nucleotide sequence: TGTGCCAGCAGCGTAGCTCGGGGATTAACAGGCATCTCTGGGGCCAACGTCCTGACTTTC.

The chain employs TRBV7-9 and TRBJ2-1; TRBD1 aligns across 7 bases. J gave up 8 bases and V 5 bases, and 6 bases lay outside the gene matches. Germline CDR1 reads SEHNR; CDR2 reads FQNEAQ (reference sequence). The CDR3 has 13 amino acids. CDR3 protein: CASSPVTGHEQFF. The CDR3 bases are TGTGCCAGCAGCCCGGTGACAGGGCATGAGCAGTTCTTC. The full variable domain, its missing parts supplied by reference TRBV7-9 and TRBJ2-1, is DTGVSQNPRHKITKRGQNVTFRCDPISEHNRLYWYRQTLGQGPEFLTYFQNEAQLEKSRLLSDRFSAERPKGSFSTLEIQRTEQGDSAMYLCASSPVTGHEQFFGPGTRLTVL.

CDR3 region: CASNVWEVEAFF. The CDR3 DNA follows: TGTGCCAGCAATGTCTGGGAGGTTGAAGCTTTCTTT. V gene TRBV6-1 combines with J gene TRBJ1-1; the D is unclear. V lost 7 bases to trimming and J lost 7 bases, with 13 bases between them. CDR1 and CDR2 from the germline V gene are MNHNS and SASEGT. The CDR3 has 12 amino acids.

This clonotype was observed a few times. The chain uses TRBV20-1 and TRBJ2-3; D is ambiguous. CDR1 and CDR2 (germline): DFQATT, SNEGSKA (reference sequence). The CDR3 totals 11 residues. V dropped 5 bases and J dropped 3 bases, with 6 bases sitting between them. CDR3 nucleotide sequence: TGCAGTGCTCCCTCAACAGATACGCAGTATTTT. It encodes CSAPSTDTQYF.

The rearrangement links TRBV7-9 to TRBJ1-6; D call uncertain. Trimming took off 6 bases at V and 11 bases at J, with 17 bases between the two ends. CDR1 SEHNR and CDR2 FQNEAQ come from the germline V gene (reference sequence). CDR3 length: 14 residues. The CDR3 region is CASSPLWSGAPLHF. CDR3 DNA: TGTGCCAGCAGTCCCCTGTGGTCGGGCGCACCCCTCCACTTT. Supplemented by reference TRBV7-9 and TRBJ1-6, the full variable domain reads DTGVSQNPRHKITKRGQNVTFRCDPISEHNRLYWYRQTLGQGPEFLTYFQNEAQLEKSRLLSDRFSAERPKGSFSTLEIQRTEQGDSAMYLCASSPLWSGAPLHFGNGTRLTVT.

DNA of the CDR3: TGTGCCAGCAGCTTGGGGGCAGAGACCCAGTACTTC. Its translation: CASSLGAETQYF. This chain joins TRBV5-5 and TRBJ2-5; no reliable D call. The CDR3 covers 12 residues. Looked up from germline, CDR1 is SGHKS and CDR2 is YYEKEE (reference sequence). Trimming removed 0 bases from V and 4 bases from J, with 4 bases in between.

CDR3 bases: TGTGCCTGGAGTGTAAGGGCAAGGGATCAGCCCCAGCATTTT. This sequence encodes CAWSVRARDQPQHF. This chain uses TRBV30 with TRBJ1-5; no reliable D call. V lost 0 bases and J lost 5, with 11 bases in between. The CDR3 extends over 14 amino acids. Germline V gene lookup returns CDR1 GTSNPN and CDR2 SVGIG (reference sequence).

This chain joins TRBV5-1 and TRBJ1-2; no firm D call. V shed 2 bases and J shed 5 bases, with 7 bases lying between them. CDR1 SGHRS and CDR2 YFSETQ come from the germline V gene. CDR3 size: 12 residues. CDR3 in DNA: TGCGCCAGCAGCTTCGGGGAGTATGGCTACACCTTC. It yields the protein CASSFGEYGYTF.

There are a few counts of this clonotype. The chain joins TRBV7-3 to TRBJ2-7; D ambiguous. Per germline, CDR1 SGHTA and CDR2 FQGTGA. The CDR3 is 12 amino acids. Trimming left V 7 bases short and J 3 bases short, with 10 bases between. CDR3 in amino acids: CASNDEIYEQYF. The CDR3, as DNA: TGTGCCAGCAACGACGAGATCTACGAGCAGTACTTC.

The genes are TRBV12-3 or TRBV12-4 and TRBJ2-1; 11 bases are a match to TRBD1. The CDR3 length is 16 residues. The junction had 8 bases not matched to a gene; V was cut back by 6 bases and J by 4 bases. This CDR3 is CASSRGTGGAYNEQFF. The CDR3 bases are TGTGCCAGCAGCCGAGGGACAGGGGGGGCATACAATGAGCAGTTCTTC.

This chain connects TRBV6-2 or TRBV6-3 to TRBJ2-1; 7 nucleotides match TRBD2. Germline V CDR1 and CDR2: MNHEY, SVGEGT. Trimming removed 4 bases from V and 0 bases from J; junction bases left unmatched: 12. The CDR3 has 18 residues. CDR3 DNA: TGTGCCAGCAGTTCAAGTCATCTGGCGGGGGTCTCCTACAATGAGCAGTTCTTC. Residues: CASSSSHLAGVSYNEQFF.

V gene TRBV7-2 combines with J gene TRBJ2-5; 12 positions match TRBD2. The CDR3 sequence is 17 residues long. V was pared by 6 bases and J by 4 bases, with 12 bases of the junction left unmatched. Germline V lookup: CDR1 SGHTA, CDR2 FQGNSA. The CDR3 loop reads CASRHNPSGRAGETQYF. For the CDR3, the DNA is TGTGCCAGCAGACATAACCCTAGCGGGAGGGCCGGAGAGACCCAGTACTTC.

This clonotype was detected only a few times. The gene calls are TRBV6-5 and TRBJ2-6; D possibly corresponds to TRBD2 (6 bases). The V gene lost 6 bases and the J gene lost 0 bases, with 9 bases spanning the gap. This CDR3 has 15 residues. CDR1 is MNHEY and CDR2 is SVGAGI in the germline V gene. CDR3 amino acids: CASRPGASGANVLTF. For the CDR3, the DNA is TGTGCCAGCAGACCGGGAGCCTCTGGGGCCAACGTCCTGACTTTC.

Here the CDR3 DNA reads TGTGCCAGCAGTTTAAACAGGGGGGGCGGAGAGACCCAGTACTTC. It encodes CASSLNRGGGETQYF. The J gene is TRBJ2-5, the V gene TRBV12-3 or TRBV12-4, with D tentatively TRBD1 (8 bases). There are 15 residues in the CDR3. The V end lost 2 bases, the J end lost 4 bases, and 14 bases lay between the germline ends.